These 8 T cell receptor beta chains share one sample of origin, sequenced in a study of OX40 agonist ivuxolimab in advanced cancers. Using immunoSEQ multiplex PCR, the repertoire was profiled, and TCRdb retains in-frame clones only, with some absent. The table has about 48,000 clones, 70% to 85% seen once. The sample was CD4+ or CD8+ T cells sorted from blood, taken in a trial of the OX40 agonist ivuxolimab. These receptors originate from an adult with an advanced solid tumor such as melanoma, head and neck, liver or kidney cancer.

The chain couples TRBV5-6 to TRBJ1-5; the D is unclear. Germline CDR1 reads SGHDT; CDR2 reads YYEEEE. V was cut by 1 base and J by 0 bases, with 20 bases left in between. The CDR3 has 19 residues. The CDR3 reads CASSLRVAALIDSNQPQHF. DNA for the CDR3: TGTGCCAGCAGCTTGAGGGTCGCGGCCCTGATCGATAGCAATCAGCCCCAGCATTTT.

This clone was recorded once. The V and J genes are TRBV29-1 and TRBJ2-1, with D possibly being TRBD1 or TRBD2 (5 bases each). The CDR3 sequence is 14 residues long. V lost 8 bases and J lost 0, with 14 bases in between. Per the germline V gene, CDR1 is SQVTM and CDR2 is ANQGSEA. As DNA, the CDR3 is TGCAGCCTCGGAAGTGGGGGCTCCTACAATGAGCAGTTCTTC. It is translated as CSLGSGGSYNEQFF.

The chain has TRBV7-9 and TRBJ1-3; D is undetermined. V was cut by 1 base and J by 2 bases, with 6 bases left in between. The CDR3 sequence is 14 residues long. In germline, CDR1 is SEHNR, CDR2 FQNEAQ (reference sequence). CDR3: CASSLDSAGNTIYF. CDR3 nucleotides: TGTGCCAGCAGCTTAGACAGTGCTGGAAACACCATATATTTT.

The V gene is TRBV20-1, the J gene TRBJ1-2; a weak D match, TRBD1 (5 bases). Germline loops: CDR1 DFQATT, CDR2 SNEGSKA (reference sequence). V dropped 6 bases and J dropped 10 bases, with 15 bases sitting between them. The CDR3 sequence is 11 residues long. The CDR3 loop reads CSALWGLAYTF. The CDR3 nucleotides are TGCAGTGCGTTGTGGGGACTAGCCTACACCTTC.

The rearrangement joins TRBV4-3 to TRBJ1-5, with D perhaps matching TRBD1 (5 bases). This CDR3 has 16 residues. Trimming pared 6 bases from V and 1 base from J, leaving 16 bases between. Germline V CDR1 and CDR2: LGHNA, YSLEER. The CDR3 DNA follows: TGCGCCAGCAGTCAGAAGGGACGGCAAAGCAATCAGCCCCAGCATTTT. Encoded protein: CASSQKGRQSNQPQHF.

CDR3 nucleotide sequence: TGTGCCAGCAGTCCCGGACAGAGCTATGGCTACACCTTC. Protein: CASSPGQSYGYTF. This chain links TRBV6-6 with TRBJ1-2; weak D call: TRBD1 (6 bases). This CDR3 is 13 amino acids long. Germline V gene lookup returns CDR1 MNHNY and CDR2 SVGAGI (reference sequence). V gave up 5 bases and J gave up 4 bases, with 11 bases separating them.

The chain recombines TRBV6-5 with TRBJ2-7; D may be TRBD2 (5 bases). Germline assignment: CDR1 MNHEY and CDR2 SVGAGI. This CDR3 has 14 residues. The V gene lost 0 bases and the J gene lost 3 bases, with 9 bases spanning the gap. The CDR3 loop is CASSYSYGDYEQYF. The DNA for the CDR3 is TGTGCCAGCAGTTACTCGTACGGGGACTACGAGCAGTACTTC.

The CDR3 coding sequence is TGTGCCAGTAGTATAGTGGGAGCCTCCAACTATGGCTACACCTTC. This gives the protein CASSIVGASNYGYTF. The chain uses TRBV19 and TRBJ1-2; no definite D call. The CDR3 runs to 15 residues. The V gene lost 1 base and the J gene lost 2 bases, with 11 bases spanning the gap. The germline V gene encodes CDR1 LNHDA and CDR2 SQIVND (reference sequence).